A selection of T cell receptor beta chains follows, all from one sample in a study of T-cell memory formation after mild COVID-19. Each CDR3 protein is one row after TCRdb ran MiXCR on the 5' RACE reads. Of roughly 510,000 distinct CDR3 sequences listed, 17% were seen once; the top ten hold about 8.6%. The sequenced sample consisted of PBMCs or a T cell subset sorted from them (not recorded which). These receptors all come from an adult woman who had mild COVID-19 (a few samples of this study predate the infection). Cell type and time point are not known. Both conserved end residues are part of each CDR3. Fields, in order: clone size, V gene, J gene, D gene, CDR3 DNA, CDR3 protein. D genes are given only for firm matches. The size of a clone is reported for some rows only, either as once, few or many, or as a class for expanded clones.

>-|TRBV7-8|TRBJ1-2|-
TGTGCCAGCACCCAGCGGGCGGCCGCAGGGTTGTTTGGCTACACCTTC
CASTQRAAAGLFGYTF
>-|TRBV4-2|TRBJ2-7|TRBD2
TGTGCCAGCAGCCGCCAGGGACTAGCGGACTACGAGCAGTACTTC
CASSRQGLADYEQYF
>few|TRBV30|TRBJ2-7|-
TGTGCCTGGAGTGAGTCCAGGGACGAGCAGTACTTC
CAWSESRDEQYF
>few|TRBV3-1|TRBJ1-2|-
TGTGCCAGCAGCCCTAGGGACGGAGCGCGGGACTATGGCTACACCTTC
CASSPRDGARDYGYTF
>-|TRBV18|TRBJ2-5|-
TGTGCCAGCTCACCACTCTCCGGCGGGCAAGAGACCCAGTACTTC
CASSPLSGGQETQYF
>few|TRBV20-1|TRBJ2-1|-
TGCAGTGCTATCCGGGACGGAGGTAAATCGAATGAGCAGTTCTTC
CSAIRDGGKSNEQFF
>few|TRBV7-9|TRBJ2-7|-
TGTGCCAGCAGCCAGGGGGTAGCGGGGACCTACGAGCAGTACTTC
CASSQGVAGTYEQYF
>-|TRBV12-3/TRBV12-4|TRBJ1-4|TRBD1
TGTGCCAGCTCAGGGGGGAGGCTTAATGAAAAACTGTTTTTT
CASSGGRLNEKLFF
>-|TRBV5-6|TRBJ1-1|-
TGTGCCAGCAGCTCATACAGCTCTGACTCTGAAGCTTTCTTT
CASSSYSSDSEAFF
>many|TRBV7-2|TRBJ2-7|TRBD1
TGTGCCAGCAGCTTAAGTTTGGGACAGGGATACGAGCAGTACTTC
CASSLSLGQGYEQYF
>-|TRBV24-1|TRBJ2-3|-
TGTGCCACCAGTGATTTCGGGGGAGCCGATACGCAGTATTTT
CATSDFGGADTQYF
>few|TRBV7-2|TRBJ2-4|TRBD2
TGTGCCAGCAGCCCGGCGGGGGTGGGACTAGCCGCACCCAAAAACATTCAGTACTTC
CASSPAGVGLAAPKNIQYF
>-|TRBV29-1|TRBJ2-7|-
TGCAGCGTTACGGGGACTGGATTCTACGAGCAGTACTTC
CSVTGTGFYEQYF
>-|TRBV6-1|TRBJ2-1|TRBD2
TGTGCCAGCAGTGAAGAAGCGGGAGGGTTATTAGATGAGCAGTTCTTC
CASSEEAGGLLDEQFF
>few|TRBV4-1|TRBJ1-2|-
TGCGCCAGCAGCCAAGGCGGGAGCTATGGCTACACCTTC
CASSQGGSYGYTF
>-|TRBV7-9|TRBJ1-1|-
TGTGCCAGCAGCATACCTGAGAACACTGAAGCTTTCTTT
CASSIPENTEAFF
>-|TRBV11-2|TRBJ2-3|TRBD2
TGTGCCAGCAGCTTCCTAGGCGGACTAGCGGGGCGCACAGATACGCAGTATTTT
CASSFLGGLAGRTDTQYF